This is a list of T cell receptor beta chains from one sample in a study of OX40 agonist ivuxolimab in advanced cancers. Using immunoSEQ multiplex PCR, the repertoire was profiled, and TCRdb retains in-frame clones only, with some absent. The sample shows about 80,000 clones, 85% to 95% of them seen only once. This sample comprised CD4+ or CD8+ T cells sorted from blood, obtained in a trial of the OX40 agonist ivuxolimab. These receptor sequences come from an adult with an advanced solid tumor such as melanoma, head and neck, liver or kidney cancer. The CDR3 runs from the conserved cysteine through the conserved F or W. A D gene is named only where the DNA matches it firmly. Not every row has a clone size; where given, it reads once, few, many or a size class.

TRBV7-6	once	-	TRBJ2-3	CASSWSSAITDTQYF	TGTGCCAGCAGCTGGAGTAGCGCCATCACAGATACGCAGTATTTT
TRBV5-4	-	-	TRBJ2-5	CASSGEGQETQYF	TGTGCCAGCAGCGGGGAAGGCCAAGAGACCCAGTACTTC
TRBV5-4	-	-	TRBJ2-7	CASSQGSEWREQYF	TGTGCCAGCAGCCAAGGGTCTGAGTGGCGCGAGCAGTACTTC
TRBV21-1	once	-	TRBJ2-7	CASSNVGQNYEQYF	TGTGCCAGCAGCAACGTCGGACAGAATTACGAGCAGTACTTC
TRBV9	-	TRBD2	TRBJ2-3	CASSVGTSGTDTQYF	TGTGCCAGCAGCGTAGGGACTAGCGGCACAGATACGCAGTATTTT
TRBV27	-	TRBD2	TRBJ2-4	CASSSKPGLAGGKNIQYF	TGTGCCAGCAGTTCGAAACCGGGACTAGCGGGAGGTAAAAACATTCAGTACTTC
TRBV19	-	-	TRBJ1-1	CASSIDRGLVSEAFF	TGTGCCAGTAGTATAGATCGGGGGCTAGTGTCTGAAGCTTTCTTT
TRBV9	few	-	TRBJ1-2	CASSVGPAANYGYTF	TGTGCCAGCAGCGTCGGGCCAGCGGCTAACTATGGCTACACCTTC
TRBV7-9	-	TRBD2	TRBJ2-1	CASSPLGRGINEQFF	TGTGCCAGCAGCCCACTGGGGAGGGGAATAAATGAGCAGTTCTTC
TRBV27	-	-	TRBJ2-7	CASSLSTGTYEQYF	TGTGCCAGCAGTTTAAGTACAGGGACCTACGAGCAGTACTTC
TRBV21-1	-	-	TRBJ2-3	CASRKALAGIPDTQYF	TGTGCCAGCAGAAAAGCCCTAGCGGGAATACCAGATACGCAGTATTTT
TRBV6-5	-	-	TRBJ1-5	CASSWRSGNQPQHF	TGTGCCAGCAGTTGGCGTTCGGGCAATCAGCCCCAGCATTTT
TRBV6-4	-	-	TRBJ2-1	CASSDSGANEQFF	TGTGCCAGCAGTGACTCGGGGGCGAATGAGCAGTTCTTC
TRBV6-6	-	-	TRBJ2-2	CASSYELGRTGELFF	TGTGCCAGCAGCTACGAATTGGGGCGGACCGGGGAGCTGTTTTTT
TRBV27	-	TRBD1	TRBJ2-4	CASIKKPGQGLTGENIQYF	TGTGCCAGCATCAAAAAGCCGGGACAGGGTTTAACTGGGGAAAACATTCAGTACTTC
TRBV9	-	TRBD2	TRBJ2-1	CASSAPSEQAGLADLNEQFF	TGTGCCAGCAGCGCTCCCTCGGAACAGGCGGGACTAGCGGACCTCAATGAGCAGTTCTTC
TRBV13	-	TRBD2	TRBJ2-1	CASSPETSGRGNEQFF	TGTGCCAGCAGCCCAGAAACTAGCGGGAGGGGCAATGAGCAGTTCTTC
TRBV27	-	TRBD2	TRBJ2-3	CASSLSVRTSGSTDTQYF	TGTGCCAGCAGTTTATCGGTCCGGACTAGCGGTAGCACAGATACGCAGTATTTT
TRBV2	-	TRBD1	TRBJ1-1	CASRASGTGITEAFF	TGTGCCAGCAGAGCTTCCGGGACAGGGATAACGGAAGCTTTCTTT
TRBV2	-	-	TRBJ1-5	CASTPTGNQPQHF	TGTGCCAGCACTCCGACGGGCAATCAGCCCCAGCATTTT
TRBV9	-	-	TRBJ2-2	CASSVVEGIDTGELFF	TGTGCCAGCAGCGTAGTTGAAGGGATCGACACCGGGGAGCTGTTTTTT
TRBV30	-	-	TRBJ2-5	CACTTVGVVETQYF	TGTGCCTGTACTACAGTGGGAGTGGTGGAGACCCAGTACTTC
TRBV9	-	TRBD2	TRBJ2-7	CASSVGSGSSYEQYF	TGTGCCAGCAGCGTAGGTAGCGGGAGCTCCTACGAGCAGTACTTC
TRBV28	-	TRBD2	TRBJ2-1	CASSLGLRREQFF	TGTGCCAGCAGTTTGGGACTACGCCGTGAGCAGTTCTTC
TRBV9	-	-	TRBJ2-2	CASSVVGGFGELFF	TGTGCCAGCAGCGTAGTCGGGGGATTCGGGGAGCTGTTTTTT
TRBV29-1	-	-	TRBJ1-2	CSVQGVEGYGYTF	TGCAGCGTTCAAGGGGTGGAAGGGTATGGCTACACCTTC
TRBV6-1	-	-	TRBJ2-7	CASSEPLSAYEQYF	TGTGCCAGCAGTGAGCCCCTCAGCGCCTACGAGCAGTACTTC
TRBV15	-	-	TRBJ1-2	CATSRVGTAYGYTF	TGTGCCACCAGCAGAGTCGGAACAGCGTATGGCTACACCTTC
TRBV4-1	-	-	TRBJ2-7	CASSQDGLEGAYEQYF	TGCGCCAGCAGCCAAGATGGCCTAGAGGGGGCCTACGAGCAGTACTTC
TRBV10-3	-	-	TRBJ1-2	CAIRSRDTEPFNYGYTF	TGTGCCATCAGATCCCGGGACACTGAACCTTTCAACTATGGCTACACCTTC
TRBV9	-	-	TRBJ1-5	CASSVGSGSNQPQHF	TGTGCCAGCAGCGTAGGGTCAGGGAGCAATCAGCCCCAGCATTTT
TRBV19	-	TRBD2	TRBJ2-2	CASRSGLAGNTGELFF	TGTGCCAGTAGAAGTGGGCTAGCGGGAAACACCGGGGAGCTGTTTTTT
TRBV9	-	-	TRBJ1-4	CASSSGANEKLFF	TGTGCCAGCAGCTCGGGAGCTAATGAAAAACTGTTTTTT
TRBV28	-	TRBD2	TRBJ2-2	CASSLGFGTSGRKNTGELFF	TGTGCCAGCAGTTTGGGGTTCGGGACTAGCGGGAGGAAGAACACCGGGGAGCTGTTTTTT